These 25 T cell receptor beta chains were sequenced from one sample in a study of regulatory T cells in long-lasting Graves disease. iRepertoire HTBI primers and Arm-PCR of CDR3 regions built TCR beta libraries. One entry per CDR3 protein results from TCRdb running MiXCR on the multiplex PCR reads. This sample yields some 440,000 distinct CDR3 sequences, of which less than 25% are seen a single time; about 7.8% belongs to the top ten. The sample's time point: persistent/refractory GD, antithyroid drugs over 5 years with positive TRAb. There was RNA extracted from PBMCs, and the TCR library was made from it. Specimen: peripheral blood mononuclear cells (PBMCs), collected when the disease was refractory, from a patient treated with antithyroid drugs. The receptor source for this set is a female donor with Graves disease.

J is TRBJ2-5 and V is TRBV5-1; unclear D gene. The ends were cut back, 0 bases at V and 0 bases at J, with 6 bases in the middle. CDR1 and CDR2 (germline): SGHRS, YFSETQ. The CDR3 extends over 14 amino acids. For the CDR3, the DNA is TGCGCCAGCAGCTTGGAACCGGACCAAGAGACCCAGTACTTC. Amino acid sequence: CASSLEPDQETQYF.

This clonotype has more than one count but fewer than ten. The chain couples TRBV29-1 to TRBJ2-5, with 7 bases matching TRBD1. The germline CDR1 and CDR2 sequences are SQVTM and ANQGSEA. Losses at the gene ends were 2 bases for V and 8 bases for J; bases not matched to a gene: 5. There are 12 residues in the CDR3. CDR3 protein: CSVEPQGSTQYF. The CDR3 DNA reads TGCAGCGTTGAACCACAGGGGTCAACCCAGTACTTC.

In this sample, this clonotype turned up many times. V usage is TRBV6-1 and J usage is TRBJ2-7, with 7 bases lining up with TRBD1. The J segment lost 1 base and the V segment lost 6 bases, leaving 6 bases of the junction unmatched. Germline V gene data show CDR1 as MNHNS and CDR2 as SASEGT. The CDR3 is 14 amino acids. The CDR3 sequence is CASSPTTGSYEQYF. DNA for the CDR3: TGTGCCAGCAGCCCGACGACAGGGTCCTACGAGCAGTACTTC.

This clonotype was picked up a small number of times. The rearrangement joins TRBV2 to TRBJ2-4; the match to TRBD1 covers 7 bases. The germline V gene encodes CDR1 SNHLY and CDR2 FYNNEI. With 6 bases clipped from V and 0 bases from J, the junction kept 5 bases outside the gene matches. The CDR3 has 15 amino acids. DNA for the CDR3: TGTGCCAGCAGGGACAGGTCCCTAGCCAAAAACATTCAGTACTTC. It translates to CASRDRSLAKNIQYF. The whole variable domain, remainder taken from reference TRBV2 and TRBJ2-4, is EPEVTQTPSHQVTQMGQEVILRCVPISNHLYFYWYRQILGQKVEFLVSFYNNEISEKSEIFDDQFSVERPDGSNFTLKIRSTKLEDSAMYFCASRDRSLAKNIQYFGAGTRLSVL.

The CDR3 region is CASTQREGDTGELFF. The CDR3 DNA reads as TGTGCCAGCACCCAGCGGGAGGGCGACACCGGGGAGCTGTTTTTT. V and J are TRBV6-1 and TRBJ2-2, with TRBD2 matching over 10 bases. Germline CDR1 and CDR2: MNHNS and SASEGT. V trimming: 7 bases; J trimming: 3 bases; junction bases outside the gene matches: 5. CDR3 length: 15 amino acids.

The CDR3 sequence is CSADRTSGYNEQFF. Written as DNA, the CDR3 is TGCAGTGCCGACAGGACTAGCGGCTACAATGAGCAGTTCTTC. The chain carries TRBV20-1 and TRBJ2-1; 10 nucleotides align to TRBD2. Trimming took 6 bases from V and 3 from J; bases not matched to a gene: 5. Looked up from germline, CDR1 is DFQATT and CDR2 is SNEGSKA (reference sequence). This CDR3 contains 14 residues.

The chain couples TRBV12-3 or TRBV12-4 to TRBJ1-1; D remains unclear. V gave up 1 base and J gave up 0 bases, with 21 bases separating them. CDR3 size: 19 residues. The DNA for the CDR3 is TGTGCCAGCAGTTTAGGTCAGGAATATGGTCTTTCGATGAACACTGAAGCTTTCTTT. It translates to CASSLGQEYGLSMNTEAFF.

The J gene is TRBJ1-5, the V gene TRBV9, with TRBD1 as a possible D gene (6 bases). V lost 0 bases, J lost 5 bases, and 12 bases lay in between. This CDR3 is built from 15 residues. Germline V gene lookup returns CDR1 SGDLS and CDR2 YYNGEE. For the CDR3, the DNA is TGTGCCAGCAGCGTAGGACCAGGGGAAGATCAGCCCCAGCATTTT. This encodes CASSVGPGEDQPQHF.

The V call is TRBV10-3, the J call TRBJ2-5; 11 bases align to TRBD2. V lost 7 bases, J lost 3 bases, and 1 base stayed unmatched. The CDR3 spans 13 residues. Germline CDR1 reads ENHRY; CDR2 reads SYGVKD. CDR3 nucleotide sequence: TGTGCCATCAAGACTAGCGGGGAAGAGACCCAGTACTTC. The encoded protein is CAIKTSGEETQYF.

The rearrangement uses TRBV7-9 and TRBJ2-6; TRBD2 agrees at 8 bases. V shed 4 bases and J 5 bases; nucleotides not matched to a gene: 4. The CDR3 covers 15 residues. Germline-derived CDR1 and CDR2 are SEHNR and FQNEAQ (reference sequence). The CDR3 DNA reads TGTGCCAGCAGCTCGTCGGGGGGGAGGGCCAACGTCCTGACTTTC. This encodes CASSSSGGRANVLTF.

This clonotype was detected a few times. J is TRBJ2-7 and V is TRBV4-1; 9 nucleotides align to TRBD2. This CDR3 has 15 amino acids. Unmatched junction bases numbered 6, after V lost 4 bases and J lost 2 bases. Germline CDR1 is MGHRA and CDR2 is YSYEKL. The CDR3: CASSRASSGAYEQYF. DNA of the CDR3: TGCGCCAGCAGCCGCGCGTCTAGCGGGGCCTACGAGCAGTACTTC.

This clonotype was detected many times. The V and J genes are TRBV12-3 or TRBV12-4 and TRBJ1-5; no firm D call. V was trimmed by 3 bases and J by 0 bases, leaving 9 bases between them. This CDR3 is built from 15 residues. The CDR3 sequence is CASSLTDDSNQPQHF. The CDR3 DNA reads as TGTGCCAGCAGTTTGACGGATGATAGCAATCAGCCCCAGCATTTT.

Concerning this clonotype: This may be a read error, as it is one base from a much larger clone. CDR3 residues: CASSYDLRGTDSRAFF. DNA for the CDR3: TGTGCCAGCAGTTACGATTTACGGGGTACCGATTCGAGAGCTTTCTTT. This chain uses TRBV6-5 with TRBJ1-1; D is undetermined. This CDR3 is built from 16 residues. Germline assignment: CDR1 MNHEY and CDR2 SVGAGI. V shed 2 bases and J shed 10 bases, with 23 bases lying between them.

This clonotype occurred many times. One end of the junction does not line up with germline, which may come from a read error. The CDR3, as DNA: TGCAGCGTTCCGTGGGTGCCCTTC. This encodes CSVPWVPF. The chain links TRBV29-1 to TRBJ1-2; D gene uncertain. Per the germline V gene, CDR1 is SQVTM and CDR2 is ANQGSEA. The CDR3 runs to 8 residues.

In its sample, this clonotype was seen a few times. The genes are TRBV9 and TRBJ2-1; 10 bases are shared with TRBD1. TRBJ2-7 matches the DNA end more closely, so the J call is doubtful. Germline values: CDR1 SGDLS, CDR2 YYNGEE. This CDR3 is 15 amino acids long. CDR3 coding DNA: TGTGCCAGCAGCAGCCCCGGGACAGGGGCCCTCGAGCAGTACTTC. It encodes CASSSPGTGALEQYF.

This clonotype has more than one count but fewer than ten. The chain carries TRBV5-1 and TRBJ2-1; 9 nucleotides align to TRBD2. CDR1 SGHRS and CDR2 YFSETQ come from the germline V gene. V shed 5 bases and J 3 bases; nucleotides not matched to a gene: 6. The CDR3 contains 15 residues. The CDR3 DNA is TGCGCCAGCAGTTTTATAGCGGGAGACTACAATGAGCAGTTCTTC. It specifies CASSFIAGDYNEQFF. Full variable domain (outside the CDR3, taken from reference TRBV5-1 and TRBJ2-1): KAGVTQTPRYLIKTRGQQVTLSCSPISGHRSVSWYQQTPGQGLQFLFEYFSETQRNKGNFPGRFSGRQFSNSRSEMNVSTLELGDSALYLCASSFIAGDYNEQFFGPGTRLTVL.

The V gene is TRBV2, the J gene TRBJ2-3; 14 bases agree with TRBD2. The CDR3 runs 16 residues. Unmatched junction bases numbered 5, after V lost 6 bases and J lost 3 bases. CDR1 is SNHLY and CDR2 is FYNNEI in the germline V gene. The CDR3 region is CASSPTSGRVTDTQYF. The CDR3 region has the DNA TGTGCCAGCAGCCCGACTAGCGGGAGGGTAACAGATACGCAGTATTTT.

This clonotype is a singleton in its sample. This chain links TRBV20-1 with TRBJ1-6, with D maybe TRBD1 (6 bases). Germline loops: CDR1 DFQATT, CDR2 SNEGSKA (reference sequence). This CDR3 contains 16 residues. The germline V and J ends were trimmed by 3 bases and 4 bases, with 16 bases remaining between them. The CDR3 is CSASAPRQVYNSPLHF. The CDR3 nucleotides are TGCAGTGCTAGTGCACCGAGACAGGTGTATAATTCACCCCTCCACTTT.

This clonotype has at least ten counts. The chain employs TRBV2 and TRBJ1-1; 7 nucleotides match TRBD1. Germline V gives CDR1 SNHLY, CDR2 FYNNEI. Trimming removed 3 bases from V and 7 bases from J; junction bases left unmatched: 8. This CDR3 is 14 amino acids long. In DNA, the CDR3 is TGTGCCAGCAGTGATCAGGGGGTCACCCGTGAAGCTTTCTTT. It is translated as CASSDQGVTREAFF.

The table lists this clonotype with many counts. This CDR3 is CASSFGQGVSPLHF. As DNA, the CDR3 is TGTGCCAGCAGTTTTGGACAGGGAGTTTCACCCCTCCACTTT. This chain connects TRBV28 to TRBJ1-6; 8 bases fit TRBD1. Trimming cost V 3 bases and J 9 bases; bases outside gene matches: 4. The CDR3 consists of 14 residues. Germline V CDR1 and CDR2: MDHEN, SYDVKM. The entire variable domain, with the rest obtained from reference TRBV28 and TRBJ1-6, is as follows: DVKVTQSSRYLVKRTGEKVFLECVQDMDHENMFWYRQDPGLGLRLIYFSYDVKMKEKGDIPEGYSVSREKKERFSLILESASTNQTSMYLCASSFGQGVSPLHFGNGTRLTVT.

The chain has TRBV13 and TRBJ2-7; D possibly corresponds to TRBD2 (6 bases). V was shortened by 1 base and J by 12 bases, with 19 bases between the two germline ends. CDR1 and CDR2 (germline): PRHDT, FYEKMQ (reference sequence). The CDR3 extends over 14 amino acids. The CDR3 region is CASSLERDSPSLYF. CDR3 DNA sequence: TGTGCCAGCAGCTTAGAAAGGGACTCCCCTTCTTTGTACTTC. The full variable domain, with the rest looked up from reference TRBV13 and TRBJ2-7, is AAGVIQSPRHLIKEKRETATLKCYPIPRHDTVYWYQQGPGQDPQFLISFYEKMQSDKGSIPDRFSAQQFSDYHSELNMSSLELGDSALYFCASSLERDSPSLYFGPGTRLTVT.

The sample holds many counts of this clonotype. This sequence joins TRBV3-1 and TRBJ2-7; possibly TRBD2 for D (6 bases). The length of the CDR3 is 15 residues. V was shortened by 3 bases and J by 2 bases, with 14 bases between the two germline ends. The V gene's germline CDR1 is LGHDT and CDR2 YNNKEL (reference sequence). CDR3 protein: CASSQYSSAAYEQYF. Here the CDR3 DNA reads TGTGCCAGCAGCCAGTATTCTAGCGCAGCCTACGAGCAGTACTTC.

This clonotype turned up a few times. The genes are TRBV6-1 and TRBJ1-6; 7 bases match TRBD1. This CDR3 contains 14 residues. In germline, CDR1 is MNHNS, CDR2 SASEGT. V gave up 6 bases and J gave up 3 bases; unmatched junction bases: 2. CDR3 DNA sequence: TGTGCCAGCAGAGGACAGGTCTATAATTCACCCCTCCACTTT. Its protein product is CASRGQVYNSPLHF.

This sequence joins TRBV28 and TRBJ2-1; D perhaps matches TRBD2 (5 bases). V lost 6 bases, J lost 4 bases, and 19 bases lay in between. The germline gives CDR1 MDHEN, CDR2 SYDVKM. This CDR3 is built from 16 residues. The CDR3 DNA follows: TGTGCCAGCAGGTCACCCCTGCGGGCTCCATACAATGAGCAGTTCTTC. It encodes CASRSPLRAPYNEQFF.

The V gene is TRBV7-9, the J gene TRBJ1-2; 7 bases are a match to TRBD1. J gave up 7 bases and V 2 bases, and 7 bases lay outside the gene matches. Per the germline V gene, CDR1 is SEHNR and CDR2 is FQNEAQ (reference sequence). The CDR3 covers 14 residues. This CDR3 is CASSLSGRGSGYTF. Written as DNA, the CDR3 is TGTGCCAGCAGCTTAAGCGGCAGGGGGTCTGGCTACACCTTC. Combining the CDR3 with reference TRBV7-9 and TRBJ1-2 gives the whole variable domain DTGVSQNPRHKITKRGQNVTFRCDPISEHNRLYWYRQTLGQGPEFLTYFQNEAQLEKSRLLSDRFSAERPKGSFSTLEIQRTEQGDSAMYLCASSLSGRGSGYTFGSGTRLTVV.